These T cell receptor beta chains were read from a single sample in a study of cytomegalovirus exposure and HLA in healthy donors. Sequencing used immunoSEQ multiplex PCR; TCRdb keeps in-frame clones, though not all of them. The table lists about 120,000 clones, approximately 68% of them singletons. Sequenced: PBMCs. Receptors were obtained from a young man in good health and CMV-seropositive. Both conserved end residues are part of each CDR3. Fields, in order: J gene, V gene, clone size, D gene, CDR3 DNA, CDR3 protein. D genes are given only for firm matches. Where a row states a size, it is once, few, many or the class of an expanded clone; other rows omit it.

TRBJ2-7	TRBV18	.	.	TGTGCCAGCTCACTGGGACTTAGCCGCGAGCAGTACTTC	CASSLGLSREQYF
TRBJ2-1	TRBV5-1	few	.	TGCGCCAGCAGCCCAGGGACTGCTTACAATGAGCAGTTCTTC	CASSPGTAYNEQFF
TRBJ1-2	TRBV18	once	.	TGTGCCAGCTCACCAAGGACAGAATCATACACCTTC	CASSPRTESYTF
TRBJ2-1	TRBV10-3	few	.	TGTGCCATCAGTGAGCGATACTATGAGCAGTTCTTC	CAISERYYEQFF
TRBJ2-7	TRBV7-2	once	TRBD1	TGTGCCAGCAGCGGGGACAGGTCCTCCTACGAGCAGTACTTC	CASSGDRSSYEQYF
TRBJ2-5	TRBV7-3	.	.	TGTGCCAGGAGTTACACGCGGAAGTACTTC	CARSYTRKYF
TRBJ2-1	TRBV14	.	TRBD1	TGTGCCAGCAGCCACCTGACAGGGGGGGTTTGGAATGAGCAGTTCTTC	CASSHLTGGVWNEQFF
TRBJ2-5	TRBV6-1	.	TRBD2	TGTGCCAGCAGTGAATTAGCGGGAGACGGAGGAGAGACCCAGTACTTC	CASSELAGDGGETQYF
TRBJ2-2	TRBV6-1	.	.	TGTGCCAGCAGTTTTAGGACAGCGAACACCGGGGAGCTGTTTTTT	CASSFRTANTGELFF
TRBJ2-1	TRBV4-1	.	.	TGCGCCAGCAGCCAGGGAGATTGGGATGAGCAGTTCTTC	CASSQGDWDEQFF
TRBJ2-7	TRBV4-2	.	TRBD1	TGTGCCAGCAGCCAGTCCCGGGACAGGGCTGGCGAGCAGTACTTC	CASSQSRDRAGEQYF
TRBJ2-7	TRBV29-1	.	.	TGCAGCGTTGAACTTAGGAGCTACGAGCAGTACTTC	CSVELRSYEQYF
TRBJ2-3	TRBV9	.	TRBD1	TGTGCCAGCAGCGTTGGGACAGGTGGGGCAGATACGCAGTATTTT	CASSVGTGGADTQYF
TRBJ2-5	TRBV30	.	.	TGTGCCTGGAGTCTAACAGGGCCAGAGACCCAGTACTTC	CAWSLTGPETQYF
TRBJ1-1	TRBV12-5	.	.	TGTGCTAGTGGTTTTGGTATGAGCATGAACACTGAAGCTTTCTTT	CASGFGMSMNTEAFF
TRBJ2-7	TRBV27	.	TRBD2	TGTGCCAGCAGTAAGGCGGGAGGGCCCACCCGATACGAGCAGTACTTC	CASSKAGGPTRYEQYF
TRBJ2-1	TRBV5-1	.	TRBD2	TGCGCCAGCAGCTCGGCGGGGCGACTAGCGGGAGCGTCAAACAATGAGCAGTTCTTC	CASSSAGRLAGASNNEQFF
TRBJ1-5	TRBV28	few	.	TGTGCCAGCAGTTTTTCCGGCAATCAGCCCCAGCATTTT	CASSFSGNQPQHF
TRBJ2-7	TRBV6-1	few	.	TGTGCCAGCAGCAGGACTGATGGCTACGAGCAGTACTTC	CASSRTDGYEQYF
TRBJ1-1	TRBV6-1	.	TRBD1	TGTGCCAGCAGTGACGCCATAAACAGGGGGCGTCACACTGAAGCTTTCTTT	CASSDAINRGRHTEAFF
TRBJ1-2	TRBV7-9	few	TRBD1	TGTGCCAGCAGCTTCCACGAGGGGGCCTATGGCTACACCTTC	CASSFHEGAYGYTF
TRBJ2-7	TRBV5-1	.	.	TGCGCCAGCAGCTTGGCACCGGGACACCCGAGCTCCTACGAGCAGTACTTC	CASSLAPGHPSSYEQYF
TRBJ2-1	TRBV7-9	few	TRBD2	TGTGCCAGCAGCTTCCGGGAGGGCCTATACAATGAGCAGTTCTTC	CASSFREGLYNEQFF
TRBJ2-6	TRBV7-9	few	.	TGTGCCAGCAGGCTAACGGGCTCTGGGGCCAACGTCCTGACTTTC	CASRLTGSGANVLTF
TRBJ2-3	TRBV29-1	.	TRBD2	TGCAGCGTTGACCCCGCTAGCGGGATACAAGATACGCAGTATTTT	CSVDPASGIQDTQYF
TRBJ2-3	TRBV4-3	.	TRBD2	TGCGCCAGCAGCCAAGAACTTTCTGTGGCGGGAGGGGGGGCGAGCACAGATACGCAGTATTTT	CASSQELSVAGGGASTDTQYF
TRBJ2-7	TRBV28	.	TRBD1	TGTGCCAGCGGGTTGGGACAGAAACTCTACGAGCAGTACTTC	CASGLGQKLYEQYF
TRBJ2-7	TRBV5-5	.	TRBD2	TGTGCAAGCAGTCACAGCGGGAGAGGGTACGAGCAGTACTTC	CASSHSGRGYEQYF
TRBJ1-1	TRBV5-4	.	.	TGTGCCAGCAGCTTGGATCTGGGGGCGAGGACTGAAGCTTTCTTT	CASSLDLGARTEAFF
TRBJ2-5	TRBV7-2	.	.	TGTGCCAGCAGCTTAGGTGGGCGGACCGCCGGGGAGCAGTACTTC	CASSLGGRTAGEQYF
TRBJ2-1	TRBV27	.	.	TGTGCCAGCGGAACCCGGGGGATATGGGATGAGCAGTTCTTC	CASGTRGIWDEQFF
TRBJ1-2	TRBV6-1	.	.	TGTGCCAGCAAGAGTAGAGTAGGCTACACCTTC	CASKSRVGYTF
TRBJ1-5	TRBV6-5	.	.	TGTGCCAGCAGTTCCAAAACTACAGGGACTCAGCCCCAGCATTTT	CASSSKTTGTQPQHF
TRBJ2-1	TRBV4-1	.	.	TGCGCCAGCAGCCAAGTCGGGTCAGGGCGGGGCAAGGAGCAGTTCTTC	CASSQVGSGRGKEQFF
TRBJ2-7	TRBV4-1	.	.	TGCGCCAGCAGCCAAGATCCCGGGACTCACTCCTACGAGCAGTACTTC	CASSQDPGTHSYEQYF
TRBJ2-5	TRBV5-1	.	TRBD1	TGCGCCAGCAGCTTCGGACAGGGAGAGACCCAGTACTTC	CASSFGQGETQYF
TRBJ1-5	TRBV15	.	TRBD1	TGTGCCACCAGCATAAACAGGGGGAGCAATCAGCCCCAGCATTTT	CATSINRGSNQPQHF
TRBJ2-1	TRBV6-6	.	.	TGTGCCAGCTTGGGCAGGGGTGCGAATGAGCAGTTCTTC	CASLGRGANEQFF
TRBJ2-7	TRBV9	.	TRBD2	TGTGCCAGCAGCGTAGCCGGACTAGCTTCCTACGAGCAGTACTTC	CASSVAGLASYEQYF